This record covers a single T cell receptor beta chain. The antigen is undetermined. The protocol was immunoSEQ multiplex PCR, while the TCRdb copy is restricted to in-frame clones and leaves out a portion. The profile shows about 100,000 clones, 80% to 90% of them singletons. The data were obtained in a study of T cell responses to AZD1222 COVID-19 vaccine. Study findings and constraints: Spike was spanned by vaccine-associated CD4 TCRs, which were dominant at 160-218 and 743-854. Donors, mostly white British, included more females; clonal diversity was possibly underestimated. Baseline seropositivity characterized only a handful of AZD1222 recipients.

This CDR3 has 14 amino acids. Trimming cost V 5 bases and J 4 bases; bases outside gene matches: 5. CDR1 and CDR2 (germline): SGHRS, YFSETQ. Sequencing was performed on peripheral blood, taken on day 0 of AZD1222 vaccination. This receptor was identified in an adult in good health. This rearrangement joins TRBV5-1 to TRBJ2-1; TRBD1 aligns across 8 bases. The DNA for the CDR3 is TGCGCCAGCAGTACGGGACAGGAGTACAATGAGCAGTTCTTC. It encodes CASSTGQEYNEQFF.